The rows below give T cell receptor beta chains drawn from one sample of a study of cytomegalovirus exposure and HLA in healthy donors. The protocol was immunoSEQ multiplex PCR, while the TCRdb copy is restricted to in-frame clones and leaves out a portion. The sample yields 110,000 to 150,000 clones, more than 75% seen once. The material sequenced was PBMCs. All receptors come from a woman aged 18-29 years in good health and CMV-seropositive. Both conserved end residues are part of each CDR3. Fields, in order: J gene, V gene, D gene, clone size, CDR3 length, CDR3 DNA, CDR3 protein. A D gene is named only where the DNA matches it firmly. Clone size is stated in some rows and not others, as once, few, many or a class when expanded.

TRBJ2-3,TRBV5-4,-,-,15,TGTGCCAGCAGCTTGGGGACAGACTTCACAGATACGCAGTATTTT,CASSLGTDFTDTQYF
TRBJ2-2,TRBV7-2,-,-,15,TGTGCCAGCAGCGGGGCACCCAGGGACACCGGGGAGCTGTTTTTT,CASSGAPRDTGELFF
TRBJ1-2,TRBV5-4,-,-,13,TGTGCCAGCAGCAGAGAGAGGGGGTATGGCTACACCTTC,CASSRERGYGYTF
TRBJ2-7,TRBV5-1,TRBD1,-,14,TGCGCCAGCAGCTTGGCGGGACAGGGCAGCGAGCAGTACTTC,CASSLAGQGSEQYF
TRBJ2-7,TRBV28,-,-,12,-,CASSFGRGSMTF
TRBJ2-1,TRBV18,TRBD2,-,15,TGTGCCAGCTCACCTCCGGGAGGCGGTTCCGTGGGGCAGTTCTTC,CASSPPGGGSVGQFF
TRBJ2-3,TRBV2,TRBD1,-,16,TGTGCCAGCAGTCCTCGGAGGGACAGGACCACAGATACGCAGTATTTT,CASSPRRDRTTDTQYF
TRBJ1-3,TRBV6-5,TRBD1,few,15,TGTGCCAGCAGTTACGAGGGGGCGACTGGAAACACCATATATTTT,CASSYEGATGNTIYF
TRBJ1-6,TRBV7-8,TRBD1,-,16,TGTGCCAGCAGCTTAGAGGGACAGCTCTATAATTCACCCCTCCACTTT,CASSLEGQLYNSPLHF
TRBJ1-2,TRBV5-1,-,-,14,TGCGCCAGCAGCTTGATACAGGGACAAGACGGCTACACCTTC,CASSLIQGQDGYTF
TRBJ2-3,TRBV27,TRBD1,-,17,TGTGCCAGCAGTTTACGGGAACCGGGACAGGGGGAAGATACGCAGTATTTT,CASSLREPGQGEDTQYF
TRBJ2-4,TRBV30,-,-,16,TGTGCCTGGAGCGCCGGGACTGACATAGCCAAAAACATTCAGTACTTC,CAWSAGTDIAKNIQYF
TRBJ1-1,TRBV7-9,-,-,14,TGTGCCAGCAGGTCACAGGGTTCGGGCACTGAAGCTTTCTTT,CASRSQGSGTEAFF
TRBJ1-4,TRBV20-1,-,once,11,TGCAGTGCCCCTACTAGCGAAAAACTGTTTTTT,CSAPTSEKLFF
TRBJ2-3,TRBV29-1,TRBD2,-,13,TGCAGCTCACTAGCGGGGACCACAGATACGCAGTATTTT,CSSLAGTTDTQYF
TRBJ1-2,TRBV5-1,-,-,14,TGCGCCAGCAGCCCGCCGACAGAAAACTATGGCTACACCTTC,CASSPPTENYGYTF
TRBJ2-5,TRBV9,TRBD2,-,17,TGTGCCAGCAGCGTAGACCCTGCGGGGGGGCTACAAGAGACCCAGTACTTC,CASSVDPAGGLQETQYF
TRBJ1-4,TRBV5-1,TRBD1,-,16,TGCGCCAGCAGCTTGGGGACAGGGAAAACTAATGAAAAACTGTTTTTT,CASSLGTGKTNEKLFF
TRBJ1-1,TRBV28,-,few,13,TGTGCCAGCAGTCCCTCGGAGGGCACTGAAGCTTTCTTT,CASSPSEGTEAFF
TRBJ1-2,TRBV7-9,TRBD1,-,15,TGTGCCAGCAGCTCCCTCGGACAGGGGTTCGATGGCTACACCTTC,CASSSLGQGFDGYTF
TRBJ2-2,TRBV9,-,few,15,TGTGCCAGCAGCGTAGAGGGGCGGAACACCGGGGAGCTGTTTTTT,CASSVEGRNTGELFF
TRBJ1-3,TRBV5-6,-,-,15,TGTGCCAGCAGCTTGCGGGATCTCTCTGGAAACACCATATATTTT,CASSLRDLSGNTIYF
TRBJ1-4,TRBV18,TRBD1,-,19,TGTGCCAGCTCACCACGCGGCAGGGGGCTTTCAGGGAGGAATGAAAAACTGTTTTTT,CASSPRGRGLSGRNEKLFF
TRBJ2-1,TRBV29-1,-,few,13,TGCAGCGTTGAAGACAGTTACGACAATGAGCAGTTCTTC,CSVEDSYDNEQFF
TRBJ1-2,TRBV5-1,-,-,13,TGCGCCAGCAGCCGGGACACTAACTATGGCTACACCTTC,CASSRDTNYGYTF
TRBJ1-2,TRBV27,-,-,13,TGTGCCAGCAGGCGCAGGGCCAACTATGGCTACACCTTC,CASRRRANYGYTF
TRBJ2-7,TRBV5-6,-,-,14,TGTGCCAGCAGCTTGACAGGGAGCTCCTACGAGCAGTACTTC,CASSLTGSSYEQYF
TRBJ2-5,TRBV5-1,TRBD2,-,16,TGCGCCAGCAGCTTGGCGGCTAGCGGGGGGCAAGAGACCCAGTACTTC,CASSLAASGGQETQYF